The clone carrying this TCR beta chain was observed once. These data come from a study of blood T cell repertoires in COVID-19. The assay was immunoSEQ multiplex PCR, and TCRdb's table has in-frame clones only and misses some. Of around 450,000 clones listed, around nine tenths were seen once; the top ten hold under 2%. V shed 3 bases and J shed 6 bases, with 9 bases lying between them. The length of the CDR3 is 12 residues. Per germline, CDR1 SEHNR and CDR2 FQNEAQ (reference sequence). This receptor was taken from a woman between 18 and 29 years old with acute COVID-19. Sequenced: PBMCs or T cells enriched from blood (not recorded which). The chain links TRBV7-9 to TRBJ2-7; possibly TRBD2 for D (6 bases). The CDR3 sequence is CASSFWGGEQYF. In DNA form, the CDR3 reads TGTGCCAGCAGCTTCTGGGGAGGCGAGCAGTACTTC.